The 21 T cell receptor beta chains listed next were all sequenced from one sample in a study of graft-versus-host responses after intestinal transplantation. TCRdb keeps only in-frame clones here, not all; method: immunoSEQ multiplex PCR. The sample records 70,000 to 95,000 clones, approximately 95% being singletons. Their target antigens are unknown. The sample consisted of unstimulated CD8+ T cells sorted from spleen or lymph node cells, taken before transplant. The receptors were sampled from a human donor who was the organ donor for an intestinal transplant.

V and J are TRBV7-9 and TRBJ1-2; no reliable D call. There are 15 residues in the CDR3. V shed 0 bases and J shed 4 bases, with 12 bases lying between them. Per germline, CDR1 SEHNR and CDR2 FQNEAQ (reference sequence). This chain's CDR3 is CASSLAPGLPYGYTF. The CDR3 region has the DNA TGTGCCAGCAGCTTAGCCCCTGGACTGCCCTATGGCTACACCTTC.

The DNA of the CDR3 is TGTGCCAGCAGCTTAGGGGGGGCCCCTTTCTATGGCTACACCTTC. It specifies CASSLGGAPFYGYTF. V is TRBV13 and J is TRBJ1-2; perhaps TRBD1 as D (6 bases). Trimming left V 0 bases short and J 4 bases short, with 12 bases between. The CDR3 runs 15 residues. CDR1 is PRHDT, CDR2 FYEKMQ, per germline (reference sequence).

CDR3 in amino acids: CASSPRDYSYEQYF. The CDR3 region has the DNA TGTGCCAGCAGCCCTCGGGATTACTCCTACGAGCAGTACTTC. The chain has TRBV9 and TRBJ2-7, with D maybe TRBD2 (5 bases). Germline V gene data show CDR1 as SGDLS and CDR2 as YYNGEE. The CDR3 loop spans 14 amino acids. Trimming removed 4 bases at V and 0 bases at J, with 11 bases between.

The chain joins TRBV19 to TRBJ2-5; D is unclear. The last part of the DNA fits TRBJ2-7 better; the J call may be wrong. Germline V gives CDR1 LNHDA, CDR2 SQIVND (reference sequence). This CDR3 comprises 11 residues. In nucleotides, the CDR3 is TGTGCCAGTAGTAGCCCCTACGAGCAGTACTTC. Its protein product is CASSSPYEQYF.

The chain joins TRBV6-5 to TRBJ1-2; 7 bases match TRBD1. Germline V gene sequence: CDR1 MNHEY, CDR2 SVGAGI. The CDR3 spans 13 residues. The V segment lost 7 bases and the J segment 5 bases; nucleotides outside the gene matches: 7. The CDR3, as DNA: TGTGCCAGCACCAAGGGGGCGGTTTATGGCTACACCTTC. Protein product: CASTKGAVYGYTF.

The chain carries TRBV27 and TRBJ1-4; TRBD1 matches at 9 bases. The CDR3 runs to 14 residues. The V gene end was trimmed by 3 bases and the J gene end by 5 bases; junction bases not matched to a gene: 1. CDR1 MNHEY and CDR2 SMNVEV come from the germline V gene (reference sequence). The CDR3 loop reads CASSLGTGNEKLFF. The CDR3 DNA reads as TGTGCCAGCAGTTTGGGGACAGGGAATGAAAAACTGTTTTTT.

This chain links TRBV10-1 with TRBJ2-2; 11 nucleotides align to TRBD1. Germline V lookup: CDR1 WNHNN, CDR2 SYGVQD (reference sequence). The CDR3 is 14 amino acids. J gave up 6 bases and V 5 bases, and 2 bases lay outside the gene matches. The CDR3 DNA sequence: TGCGCCAGCAGTAGGACAGGGGGCCCCGGGGAGCTGTTTTTT. This sequence encodes CASSRTGGPGELFF.

The V gene is TRBV28, the J gene TRBJ1-2; TRBD1 matches 9 bases. This CDR3 has 14 amino acids. Germline CDR1 and CDR2: MDHEN and SYDVKM. The ends lost 6 bases at V and 8 bases at J; junction bases unmatched: 10. CDR3 in amino acids: CASREGTGGAGYTF. The CDR3 coding sequence is TGTGCCAGCAGGGAGGGAACAGGGGGCGCAGGCTACACCTTC.

This clone is a singleton in its sample. V gene TRBV5-6 combines with J gene TRBJ2-1, with D perhaps matching TRBD2 (6 bases). V lost 4 bases, J lost 5 bases, and 7 bases lay in between. There are 12 residues in the CDR3. CDR1 SGHDT and CDR2 YYEEEE come from the germline V gene. This CDR3 is CASSPGDNEQFF. The CDR3 DNA is TGTGCCAGCAGCCCGGGGGACAATGAGCAGTTCTTC.

The chain has TRBV6-5 and TRBJ1-2; D call uncertain. The CDR3 runs 14 residues. V was shortened by 6 bases and J by 0 bases, with 11 bases between the two germline ends. Germline CDR1 and CDR2: MNHEY and SVGAGI. In DNA, the CDR3 is TGTGCCAGCAGATCAGGTCCCTCTAACTATGGCTACACCTTC. It yields the protein CASRSGPSNYGYTF.

CDR3 bases: TGCGCCAGCAGCTTGAATCCTCGGCGGGAGGGCTACGAGCAGTACTTC. Translating it yields CASSLNPRREGYEQYF. The chain has TRBV5-1 and TRBJ2-7; the match to TRBD2 covers 9 bases. This CDR3 is built from 16 residues. CDR1 is SGHRS, CDR2 YFSETQ, per germline. The trim removed 1 base at V and 3 bases at J, leaving 8 bases unmatched.

The rearrangement uses TRBV5-1 and TRBJ2-2; 7 nucleotides line up with TRBD2. The CDR3 contains 17 residues. Trimming took 1 base from V and 5 from J; bases not matched to a gene: 11. The germline V gene encodes CDR1 SGHRS and CDR2 YFSETQ. CDR3: CASSLSPGLLVTGELFF. Here the CDR3 DNA reads TGCGCCAGCAGCTTGTCCCCGGGACTACTTGTAACCGGGGAGCTGTTTTTT.

This rearrangement joins TRBV11-2 to TRBJ1-6; D is possibly TRBD1 (6 bases). The CDR3 spans 16 residues. V shed 3 bases and J shed 10 bases, with 19 bases lying between them. Germline CDR1 reads SGHAT; CDR2 reads FQNNGV. For the CDR3, the DNA is TGTGCCAGCAGCTTGCCCGTTGGGGGGGCCAAATCACCCCTCCACTTT. It encodes CASSLPVGGAKSPLHF.

The sample holds a few counts of this clone. This rearrangement joins TRBV4-1 to TRBJ1-1; D is ambiguous. The germline V and J ends were trimmed by 4 bases and 1 base, with 10 bases remaining between them. Germline CDR1 is MGHRA and CDR2 is YSYEKL. The CDR3 totals 14 residues. The CDR3 nucleotides are TGCGCCAGCAGCCCTTTAATTCCGAACACTGAAGCTTTCTTT. Translated: CASSPLIPNTEAFF.

The chain has TRBV7-2 and TRBJ2-1; TRBD2 aligns across 10 bases. The ends lost 7 bases at V and 1 base at J; junction bases unmatched: 10. This CDR3 is built from 17 residues. Germline CDR1 reads SGHTA; CDR2 reads FQGNSA. The CDR3: CASNPPGLAFSYNEQFF. CDR3 DNA: TGTGCCAGCAACCCCCCGGGACTAGCGTTTTCCTACAATGAGCAGTTCTTC.

This clone turned up a few times. The chain recombines TRBV6-5 with TRBJ1-2, with 9 bases that match TRBD1. There are 13 residues in the CDR3. The V segment lost 6 bases and the J segment 6 bases; nucleotides outside the gene matches: 5. CDR1 and CDR2 (germline): MNHEY, SVGAGI. The DNA of the CDR3 is TGTGCCAGCAGCACCGGGACAGGGAATGGCTACACCTTC. Residues: CASSTGTGNGYTF.

CDR3 bases: TGTGCCAGCAGCGTCGGACCCGGGACAGCAGATGAAGCTTTCTTT. This encodes CASSVGPGTADEAFF. V and J are TRBV9 and TRBJ1-1, with 7 positions matching TRBD1. Germline lookup yields CDR1 SGDLS and CDR2 YYNGEE. CDR3 length equals 15 residues. V shed 2 bases and J 7 bases; nucleotides not matched to a gene: 11.

This clone occurred once. This chain's CDR3 is CASSLQLASYEQYF. The CDR3 DNA sequence: TGTGCCAGCAGTTTACAACTAGCTTCATACGAGCAGTACTTC. This rearrangement joins TRBV28 to TRBJ2-5, with D maybe TRBD2 (6 bases). The J call is doubtful: the DNA matches TRBJ2-7 better. This CDR3 spans 14 amino acids. Germline V gene sequence: CDR1 MDHEN, CDR2 SYDVKM.

The CDR3 DNA is TGTGCCAGCAGCCTTTACCCCCAGGATAGCAATCAGCCCCAGCATTTT. Translation: CASSLYPQDSNQPQHF. The chain employs TRBV28 and TRBJ1-5, with unresolved D. With 6 bases removed from V and 0 bases from J, the gap between germline ends came to 15 bases. Germline assignment: CDR1 MDHEN and CDR2 SYDVKM. CDR3 length: 16 amino acids.

This chain joins TRBV4-1 and TRBJ2-5, with 8 positions matching TRBD2. J was trimmed by 2 bases and V by 2 bases; bases with no gene match: 10. Germline V gene data show CDR1 as MGHRA and CDR2 as YSYEKL. The CDR3 is 17 residues long. The DNA of the CDR3 is TGCGCCAGCAGCCAAAGGTTCGCTAGCGGGCCACAAGAGACCCAGTACTTC. This encodes CASSQRFASGPQETQYF.

CDR3 DNA sequence: TGTGCCAGTAGTCCGGGGGGGAACTATGGCTACACCTTC. Amino acids: CASSPGGNYGYTF. V usage is TRBV19 and J usage is TRBJ1-2; tentatively, D is TRBD1 (5 bases). In germline, CDR1 is LNHDA, CDR2 SQIVND (reference sequence). Trimming stripped 5 bases from V and 2 bases from J, with 9 bases between. The length of the CDR3 is 13 residues.